The rows below give T cell receptor beta chains drawn from one sample of a study of post-analysis software for immune sequencing data. TCRdb analysed the PCR reads with MiXCR anew, one entry per CDR3 protein. The sample has some 450,000 distinct CDR3 sequences; under 55% are singletons. The sample was blood. The source of these receptors is a girl aged 10 to 17 with multiple sclerosis. Both conserved end residues are part of each CDR3. A D gene is named only where the DNA matches it firmly. Some rows mark clone size as missing; the rest say once, few, many or name a class of expanded clone.

.	TRBJ2-1	TRBV5-1	.	CASSPTPAGVAYEQFF	TGCGCCAGCAGCCCAACCCCCGCAGGGGTCGCGTATGAGCAGTTCTTC
TRBD2	TRBJ2-7	TRBV20-1	.	CSAALAGGLSYEQYF	TGCAGTGCTGCCCTAGCGGGAGGGCTCTCCTACGAGCAGTACTTC
TRBD1	TRBJ1-1	TRBV12-3/TRBV12-4	.	CASRDTGGPIQAFF	TGTGCCAGCAGGGATACAGGGGGTCCGATTCAAGCTTTCTTT
.	TRBJ1-5	TRBV20-1	.	CSAGWAGDSNQPQHF	TGCAGTGCGGGCTGGGCAGGGGATAGCAATCAGCCCCAGCATTTT
.	TRBJ2-2	TRBV20-1	.	CSARPPRGSNTGELFF	TGCAGTGCTAGGCCTCCTAGGGGATCCAACACCGGGGAGCTGTTTTTT
.	TRBJ2-7	TRBV15	.	CATSNLAAYNEQYF	TGTGCCACCAGCAATCTGGCCGCCTACAATGAGCAGTACTTC
TRBD2	TRBJ2-1	TRBV5-1	.	CASSLSGRRGNEQFF	TGCGCCAGCAGCTTAAGCGGGAGAAGGGGGAATGAGCAGTTCTTC
TRBD1	TRBJ1-2	TRBV7-3	.	CAGSPTGRDDGYTF	TGTGCCGGCAGCCCGACAGGGCGGGATGATGGCTACACCTTC
TRBD1	TRBJ1-2	TRBV6-2/TRBV6-3	.	CASTGGGGPIYGYTF	TGTGCCAGCACGGGAGGAGGGGGCCCGATTTATGGCTACACCTTC
TRBD1	TRBJ2-7	TRBV15	.	CATSRGDRYEQYF	TGTGCCACCAGCAGAGGGGACAGATACGAGCAGTACTTC
TRBD1	TRBJ2-7	TRBV29-1	few	CSVDTTGAYEQYF	TGCAGCGTTGATACGACAGGGGCCTACGAGCAGTACTTC
TRBD2	TRBJ2-3	TRBV30	.	CAWSQLALSTDTQYF	TGTGCCTGGAGCCAACTAGCGCTCAGCACAGATACGCAGTATTTT
TRBD2	TRBJ2-1	TRBV28	few	CASSSRGRSSYNEQFF	TGTGCCAGCAGCTCTCGCGGGAGAAGCTCCTACAATGAGCAGTTCTTC
.	TRBJ2-1	TRBV20-1	many	CSARGGGALEEQFF	TGCAGTGCTAGAGGAGGTGGAGCCCTAGAGGAGCAGTTCTTC
.	TRBJ2-4	TRBV10-3	.	CATLGDSEKNIQYF	TGTGCCACCCTGGGGGATTCCGAGAAAAACATTCAGTACTTC
TRBD1	TRBJ2-5	TRBV3-1	.	CASTLRGGKETQYF	TGTGCCAGCACCCTCAGAGGGGGCAAAGAGACCCAGTACTTC
TRBD1	TRBJ1-5	TRBV6-5	.	CASGGTGDFNQPQHF	TGTGCCAGCGGGGGGACAGGGGATTTCAATCAGCCCCAGCATTTT
.	TRBJ1-2	TRBV12-3/TRBV12-4	many	CASSLSNYGYTF	TGTGCCAGCAGTTTATCTAACTATGGCTACACCTTC
.	TRBJ2-7	TRBV28	few	CASSPTSDEQYF	TGTGCCAGCAGTCCTACGTCTGACGAGCAGTACTTC
.	TRBJ2-3	TRBV12-3/TRBV12-4	.	CASSFKGADTQYF	TGTGCCAGCAGTTTCAAAGGCGCAGATACGCAGTATTTT
.	TRBJ1-1	TRBV29-1	.	CSGGRGNVNTEAFF	TGCAGCGGGGGGCGCGGGAATGTGAACACTGAAGCTTTCTTT
.	TRBJ1-5	TRBV24-1	.	CATSDSPGNQPQHF	TGTGCCACCAGTGATTCCCCAGGGAATCAGCCCCAGCATTTT
.	TRBJ1-2	TRBV20-1	.	CSARGPEWINYGYTF	TGCAGTGCTAGAGGCCCCGAATGGATCAACTATGGCTACACCTTC
.	TRBJ1-2	TRBV27	.	CASSLNPGGGGYTF	TGTGCCAGCAGTTTAAACCCAGGTGGGGGCGGCTACACCTTC
.	TRBJ2-7	TRBV27	few	CASSLSWTLAYEQYF	TGTGCCAGCAGTTTATCATGGACTCTCGCCTACGAGCAGTACTTC
.	TRBJ2-4	TRBV4-1	once	CASTHDFQGTYTIAKNIQYF	TGCGCCAGCACCCATGACTTCCAGGGGACCTACACGATAGCCAAAAACATTCAGTACTTC
.	TRBJ2-3	TRBV12-3/TRBV12-4	.	CASSLPGRCTDTQYF	TGTGCCAGCAGCTTACCGGGACGCTGCACAGATACGCAGTATTTT
TRBD1	TRBJ2-1	TRBV5-1	.	CASSWGQSGGNEQFF	TGCGCCAGCAGTTGGGGACAGTCAGGCGGCAATGAGCAGTTCTTC
.	TRBJ2-7	TRBV20-1	.	CSARVQNRDGYEQYF	TGCAGTGCTAGAGTACAAAACAGGGATGGCTACGAGCAGTACTTC
.	TRBJ1-2	TRBV29-1	.	CSVVTGSYGYTF	TGCAGCGTTGTTACAGGGTCCTATGGCTACACCTTC
TRBD2	TRBJ2-1	TRBV15	.	CATSAFGGRNEQFF	TGTGCCACCTCAGCGTTCGGCGGGAGGAATGAGCAGTTCTTC
.	TRBJ2-6	TRBV24-1	few	CATSDLGGANVLTF	TGTGCCACCAGTGATTTGGGTGGGGCCAACGTCCTGACTTTC
.	TRBJ2-7	TRBV6-5	few	CASSGGSSYEQYF	TGTGCCAGCAGCGGGGGATCCTCCTACGAGCAGTACTTC
TRBD1	TRBJ1-2	TRBV9	.	CASSAGQGDYGYTF	TGTGCCAGCAGCGCAGGACAGGGCGACTATGGCTACACCTTC
.	TRBJ2-1	TRBV7-6	.	CASSSPLRGTERLPNPNEQFF	TGTGCCAGCAGCTCCCCACTGAGGGGGACCGAGCGGCTCCCCAACCCCAATGAGCAGTTCTTC
.	TRBJ2-7	TRBV6-6	few	CASRQETYEQYF	TGTGCCAGCAGGCAGGAAACCTACGAGCAGTACTTC
.	TRBJ1-1	TRBV29-1	once	CSVGAGWKQTEAFF	TGCAGCGTCGGTGCGGGTTGGAAACAGACTGAAGCTTTCTTT
TRBD2	TRBJ2-1	TRBV20-1	.	CSARVPGGQNEQFF	TGCAGTGCTAGAGTTCCGGGAGGGCAAAATGAGCAGTTCTTC
.	TRBJ2-7	TRBV6-5	.	CASSPERAADYEQYF	TGTGCCAGCAGTCCCGAAAGGGCCGCGGACTACGAGCAGTACTTC
.	TRBJ2-7	TRBV11-3	few	CASSSWDSHEQYF	TGTGCCAGCAGCTCCTGGGACTCCCACGAGCAGTACTTC
.	TRBJ2-3	TRBV3-1	few	CASSQDYSTDTQYF	TGTGCCAGCAGCCAAGATTACAGCACAGATACGCAGTATTTT
TRBD2	TRBJ2-1	TRBV20-1	once	CSARRTSGYSYNEQFF	TGCAGTGCTAGACGGACTAGCGGCTACTCCTACAATGAGCAGTTCTTC
.	TRBJ2-1	TRBV2	few	CASSQGNPGYNEQFF	TGTGCCAGCAGCCAGGGGAATCCGGGCTACAATGAGCAGTTCTTC
TRBD2	TRBJ2-7	TRBV5-4	few	CASSLVGTSGLYEQYF	TGTGCCAGCAGCTTGGTTGGGACTAGCGGACTCTACGAGCAGTACTTC
.	TRBJ2-3	TRBV5-1	.	CASSLGGLGADTQYF	TGCGCCAGCAGCTTGGGGGGGCTTGGCGCAGATACGCAGTATTTT
.	TRBJ2-3	TRBV29-1	few	CSVGQILTDTQYF	TGCAGCGTCGGACAGATACTGACAGATACGCAGTATTTT
TRBD2	TRBJ2-3	TRBV29-1	.	CSVRTSGRNEEGTDTQYF	TGCAGCGTTCGGACTAGCGGGAGAAATGAAGAGGGCACAGATACGCAGTATTTT
.	TRBJ2-7	TRBV28	few	CASSPISYEQYF	TGTGCCAGCTCCCCTATCTCCTACGAGCAGTACTTC
.	TRBJ2-5	TRBV20-1	.	CSAGGSGVLETQYF	TGCAGTGCTGGGGGATCGGGAGTTTTAGAGACCCAGTACTTC
.	TRBJ2-3	TRBV7-8	.	CASSLGGGLADTQYF	TGTGCCAGCAGCTTGGGGGGAGGCCTAGCAGATACGCAGTATTTT
.	TRBJ2-5	TRBV6-5	few	CASSYSGTDQETQYF	TGTGCCAGCAGTTACTCCGGGACGGACCAAGAGACCCAGTACTTC
.	TRBJ2-3	TRBV7-3	.	CASSLGGGRTSTDTQYF	TGTGCCAGCAGTTTGGGAGGCGGGCGGACTAGCACAGATACGCAGTATTTT
.	TRBJ2-7	TRBV5-6	.	CASSLVGSYYEQYF	TGTGCCAGCAGCTTGGTTGGCAGTTACTACGAGCAGTACTTC
.	TRBJ2-1	TRBV30	.	CAWTPGNSYNEQFF	TGTGCCTGGACACCAGGGAACTCCTACAATGAGCAGTTCTTC
TRBD1	TRBJ2-7	TRBV14	once	CASSQDLPRTGEDSYEQYF	TGTGCCAGCAGCCAAGATCTTCCCCGGACAGGGGAGGACTCCTACGAGCAGTACTTC
.	TRBJ2-7	TRBV20-1	.	CSARAPAGRVAYEQYF	TGCAGTGCTAGAGCCCCCGCGGGTAGGGTTGCCTACGAGCAGTACTTC
TRBD1	TRBJ1-1	TRBV2	.	CASSRQGSNTEAFF	TGTGCCAGCAGTCGACAGGGATCGAACACTGAAGCTTTCTTT
.	TRBJ2-1	TRBV9	.	CASSASEYNEQFF	TGTGCCAGCAGCGCTAGCGAGTACAATGAGCAGTTCTTC
.	TRBJ1-2	TRBV20-1	.	CSAEGGGGGSYGYTF	TGCAGTGCCGAGGGGGGTGGAGGGGGTTCCTATGGCTACACCTTC
.	TRBJ2-3	TRBV7-6	.	CASSDNRRNRDGTDTQYF	TGTGCCAGCAGCGATAACCGTCGCAACAGGGATGGCACAGATACGCAGTATTTT